This T cell receptor beta chain was sequenced for a study of naive and memory T cell subsets. At least ten counts were recorded for this clonotype. Amplification of ligated cDNA took four PCR rounds with SP2 and nested alpha and beta constant primers. TCRdb re-called the UMI-ligation and nested PCR reads through MiXCR, storing one row per CDR3 protein. The repertoire holds more than 30,000 distinct CDR3 sequences, with 8% to 13% as singletons. The germline V gene has CDR1 SGHVS and CDR2 FQNEAQ. This CDR3 is 16 amino acids long. With 2 bases clipped from V and 0 bases from J, the junction kept 2 bases outside the gene matches. This sample's treatment: skin biopsy from PPD injection site in Mantoux-positive individual. A UMI-containing oligonucleotide was joined by 3' ligation to the TCR cDNA template. Tuberculin skin test biopsies were taken where PPD was injected in Mantoux-positive people.

The chain recombines TRBV7-8 with TRBJ2-3, with 10 nucleotides matching TRBD2. Specimen: skin, collected from a tuberculin skin test site. The clonotype comes from an adult in good health. CDR3 residues: CASSLPSGRSTDTQYF. CDR3 DNA sequence: TGTGCCAGCAGCTTACCTAGCGGGAGAAGCACAGATACGCAGTATTTT.